Shown below are 18 T cell receptor beta chains from a single sample sequenced in a study of blood T cells in healthy people across ages. A second PCR of about 7 to 12 cycles used a sample-barcoded 5' primer and a J-beta primer mix. In TCRdb, the 5' RACE reads were re-called with MiXCR into one record per CDR3 protein. The table shows roughly 680,000 distinct CDR3 sequences, with about 50% occurring only once. The sequencing sample was made of blood. These receptors were obtained from a woman over 75 in good health.

The chain employs TRBV20-1 and TRBJ1-4; D unresolved. Trimming removed 0 bases from V and 6 bases from J, with 29 bases in between. Germline V gene sequence: CDR1 DFQATT, CDR2 SNEGSKA (reference sequence). The CDR3 extends over 20 amino acids. This CDR3 is CSARDHWGFSSQWRDEKLFF. The CDR3 DNA follows: TGCAGTGCTAGAGATCATTGGGGATTTTCCTCTCAGTGGCGTGATGAAAAACTGTTTTTT.

Ten or more counts support this clonotype. This sequence joins TRBV18 and TRBJ2-3; D is unresolved. CDR1 and CDR2 (germline): KGHSH, LQKENI. The CDR3 is 14 residues long. V shed 0 bases and J shed 2 bases, with 6 bases lying between them. CDR3 nucleotides: TGTGCCAGCTCACCACCGGTTAACACAGATACGCAGTATTTT. This sequence encodes CASSPPVNTDTQYF.

This clonotype came up a few times. This rearrangement joins TRBV9 to TRBJ2-6; D is undetermined. Germline assignment: CDR1 SGDLS and CDR2 YYNGEE. V was trimmed by 1 base and J by 0 bases, leaving 14 bases between them. The CDR3 is made up of 18 amino acids. The DNA for the CDR3 is TGTGCCAGCAGCGTAAAACGGTCTTCGGGCTCTGGGGCCAACGTCCTGACTTTC. Translated, it gives CASSVKRSSGSGANVLTF.

The V gene is TRBV11-2, the J gene TRBJ2-3, with 9 bases matching TRBD2. The CDR3 loop spans 17 amino acids. The germline V gene encodes CDR1 SGHAT and CDR2 FQNNGV. V lost 5 bases, J lost 4 bases, and 13 bases stayed unmatched. This CDR3 is CASSQPGLALQSDTQYF. CDR3 bases: TGTGCCAGCAGCCAGCCGGGACTAGCTTTACAGTCAGATACGCAGTATTTT.

The rearrangement uses TRBV18 and TRBJ1-1, with D unclear. Germline V gives CDR1 KGHSH, CDR2 LQKENI. V was clipped by 1 base and J by 4 bases, with 10 bases between them. The length of the CDR3 is 14 residues. DNA for the CDR3: TGTGCCAGCTCACCACTTGACACGGGCACTGAAGCTTTCTTT. Protein product: CASSPLDTGTEAFF.

This clonotype was observed at least ten times. V gene TRBV7-2 combines with J gene TRBJ2-3; perhaps TRBD2 as D (5 bases). V was clipped by 4 bases and J by 6 bases, with 11 bases between them. Germline V gene sequence: CDR1 SGHTA, CDR2 FQGNSA. The CDR3 loop spans 13 amino acids. CDR3 sequence: CASSSGTSDTQYF. The CDR3 DNA reads as TGTGCCAGCAGCTCGGGAACGTCGGATACGCAGTATTTT.

The chain recombines TRBV7-2 with TRBJ2-7, with D possibly TRBD1 on 5 matching bases. Trimming cost V 2 bases and J 3 bases, with 11 bases left between them. The CDR3 is 14 residues long. Germline V gene lookup returns CDR1 SGHTA and CDR2 FQGNSA. The CDR3: CASSLRGRFYEQYF. The CDR3 DNA sequence: TGTGCCAGCAGCTTAAGGGGCCGCTTCTACGAGCAGTACTTC.

Note on this clonotype: Just one base apart from a much larger clone, this may be a read error. The chain couples TRBV15 to TRBJ2-1; a weak D match, TRBD2 (6 bases). Trimming took off 8 bases at V and 5 bases at J, with 13 bases between the two ends. The CDR3 runs to 13 residues. The V gene's germline CDR1 is LNHNV and CDR2 YYDKDF (reference sequence). CDR3 coding DNA: TGTGCCACCCAGGCGGGGTTAAACAATGAGCAGTTCTTC. Residues: CATQAGLNNEQFF.

This clonotype was observed at least ten times. V is TRBV20-1 and J is TRBJ2-3; 8 nucleotides align to TRBD2. Germline V lookup: CDR1 DFQATT, CDR2 SNEGSKA (reference sequence). The CDR3 is made up of 13 amino acids. CDR3 region: CGYGGAGTDTQYF. In nucleotides, the CDR3 is TGCGGCTACGGGGGGGCGGGCACAGATACGCAGTATTTT.

This clonotype was recorded only once. The chain has TRBV6-5 and TRBJ2-5; D is uncertain. The length of the CDR3 is 14 residues. The germline V gene has CDR1 MNHEY and CDR2 SVGAGI. V lost 6 bases, J lost 7 bases, and 18 bases lay in between. CDR3 in amino acids: CASSRTTTSGTQYF. The CDR3 nucleotides are TGTGCCAGCAGCCGTACGACAACTTCGGGGACCCAGTACTTC.

A remark on this clonotype: Since a much larger clone is just one base distant, this may be a read error. This chain links TRBV6-5 with TRBJ2-1; the match to TRBD2 covers 10 bases. With the DNA end fitting TRBJ2-7 better, the J assignment may be wrong. The CDR3 has 15 amino acids. The germline V gene has CDR1 MNHEY and CDR2 SVGAGI. This CDR3 is CASTALAGRYNEQYF. The CDR3 DNA reads TGTGCCAGCACCGCACTAGCGGGAAGATACAATGAGCAGTACTTC.

The V gene is TRBV14, the J gene TRBJ2-6; 10 bases match TRBD1. V was clipped by 0 bases and J by 3 bases; unmatched bases: 5. CDR1 is SGHDN and CDR2 is FVKESK in the germline V gene. This CDR3 is 18 amino acids long. CDR3: CASSQDFGTGVGANVLTF. The DNA of the CDR3 is TGTGCCAGCAGCCAAGATTTTGGGACAGGGGTTGGGGCCAACGTCCTGACTTTC.

This clonotype came up a few times. V is TRBV20-1 and J is TRBJ2-2; D remains unclear. This CDR3 region has 15 residues. Looked up from germline, CDR1 is DFQATT and CDR2 is SNEGSKA (reference sequence). Trimming left V 0 bases short and J 1 base short, with 9 bases between. The CDR3 sequence is CSARDPSVNTGELFF. The CDR3 DNA reads as TGCAGTGCTAGAGACCCCTCGGTGAACACCGGGGAGCTGTTTTTT.

Written as DNA, the CDR3 is TGCAGTGCTAGGCCCCCCCGGGCGGGAGCCTACGAGCGGTACTTC. This encodes CSARPPRAGAYERYF. The V call is TRBV20-1, the J call TRBJ2-4, with TRBD2 matching over 7 bases. The CDR3 spans 15 residues. Germline values: CDR1 DFQATT, CDR2 SNEGSKA (reference sequence). Trimming at V came to 3 bases and at J to 15 bases, leaving 20 bases not matched to a gene.

V usage is TRBV6-1 and J usage is TRBJ1-2; tentatively, D is TRBD1 (6 bases). Germline-derived CDR1 and CDR2 are MNHNS and SASEGT. The CDR3 covers 16 residues. The V and J ends lost 6 bases and 1 base respectively, with 18 bases between them. The CDR3 DNA reads TGTGCCAGCAGATTAAGTGGACAGCTTCTTAACTATGGCTACACCTTC. Translating it yields CASRLSGQLLNYGYTF.

Concerning this clonotype: Germline is not matched at one junction end, which may reflect a read error. The chain employs TRBV7-9 and TRBJ1-5; D is ambiguous. Germline V CDR1 and CDR2: SEHNR, FQNEAQ (reference sequence). CDR3 size: 15 residues. CDR3 nucleotide sequence: TGTGCCGGCAGCCGACACGGACTTTCGAATCAGCCCCAGCATTTT. Protein: CAGSRHGLSNQPQHF. Combining the CDR3 with reference TRBV7-9 and TRBJ1-5 gives the whole variable domain DTGVSQNPRHKITKRGQNVTFRCDPISEHNRLYWYRQTLGQGPEFLTYFQNEAQLEKSRLLSDRFSAERPKGSFSTLEIQRTEQGDSAMYLCAGSRHGLSNQPQHFGDGTRLSIL.

The chain is built from TRBV4-1 and TRBJ1-2, with a weak D call TRBD1 (6 bases). CDR3 size: 15 residues. Trimming took 0 bases from V and 8 from J, leaving 16 bases between them. Germline V gives CDR1 MGHRA, CDR2 YSYEKL. CDR3 in amino acids: CASSQDQGLSSGYTF. In DNA, the CDR3 is TGCGCCAGCAGCCAAGATCAGGGGCTCTCTAGCGGCTACACCTTC.

The chain combines TRBV5-1 with TRBJ2-1, with D perhaps assigned TRBD1 or TRBD2 (5 bases each). V was shortened by 4 bases and J by 1 base, with 12 bases between the two germline ends. Germline CDR1 SGHRS, CDR2 YFSETQ. The CDR3 is 15 amino acids. The CDR3 region is CASSPVGVSYNEQFF. CDR3 nucleotide sequence: TGCGCCAGCAGCCCGGTGGGGGTGTCCTACAATGAGCAGTTCTTC.